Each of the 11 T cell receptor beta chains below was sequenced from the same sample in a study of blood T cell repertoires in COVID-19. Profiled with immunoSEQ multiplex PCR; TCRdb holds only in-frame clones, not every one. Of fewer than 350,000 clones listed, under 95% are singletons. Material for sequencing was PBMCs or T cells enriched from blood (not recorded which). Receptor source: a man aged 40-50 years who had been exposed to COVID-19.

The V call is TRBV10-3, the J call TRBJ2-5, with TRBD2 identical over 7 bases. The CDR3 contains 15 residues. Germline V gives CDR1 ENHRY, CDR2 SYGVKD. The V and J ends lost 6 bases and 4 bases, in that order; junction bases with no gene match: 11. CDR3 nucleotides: TGTGCCATCAGGAGTGCCGAGCGGGAAGGAGAGACCCAGTACTTC. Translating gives CAIRSAEREGETQYF.

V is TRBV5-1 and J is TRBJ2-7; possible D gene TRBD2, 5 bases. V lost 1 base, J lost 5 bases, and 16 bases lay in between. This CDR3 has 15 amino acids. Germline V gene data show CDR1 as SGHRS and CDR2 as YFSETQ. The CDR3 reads CASSLSTGRSDEQYF. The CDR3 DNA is TGCGCCAGCAGCTTGAGTACGGGAAGGAGCGACGAGCAGTACTTC.

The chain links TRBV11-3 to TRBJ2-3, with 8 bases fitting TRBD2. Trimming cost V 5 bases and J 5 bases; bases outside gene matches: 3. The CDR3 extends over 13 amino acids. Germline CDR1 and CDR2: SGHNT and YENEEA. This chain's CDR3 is CASSREGGDTQYF. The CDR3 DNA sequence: TGTGCCAGCAGCCGGGAGGGAGGAGATACGCAGTATTTT.

The CDR3 reads CASSDQVFSGGYTF. DNA of the CDR3: TGTGCCAGCAGTGACCAGGTTTTCTCGGGGGGCTACACCTTC. V usage is TRBV6-1 and J usage is TRBJ1-2, with unresolved D. The germline V gene has CDR1 MNHNS and CDR2 SASEGT. This CDR3 has 14 amino acids. Trimming took off 3 bases at V and 8 bases at J, with 16 bases between the two ends.

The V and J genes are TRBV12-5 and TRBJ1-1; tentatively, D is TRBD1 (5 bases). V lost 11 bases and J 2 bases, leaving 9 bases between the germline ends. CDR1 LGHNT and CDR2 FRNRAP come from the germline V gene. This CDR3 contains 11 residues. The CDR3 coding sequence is TGTGCTGCCCAGGGTAACACTGAAGCTTTCTTT. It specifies CAAQGNTEAFF.

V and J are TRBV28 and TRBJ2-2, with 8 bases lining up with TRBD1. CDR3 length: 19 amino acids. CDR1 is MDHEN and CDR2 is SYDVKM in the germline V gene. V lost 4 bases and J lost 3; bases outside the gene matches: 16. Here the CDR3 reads CASSSAIHVAGGYTGELFF. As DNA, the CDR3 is TGTGCCAGCAGTTCCGCGATACATGTAGCAGGGGGCTACACCGGGGAGCTGTTTTTT.

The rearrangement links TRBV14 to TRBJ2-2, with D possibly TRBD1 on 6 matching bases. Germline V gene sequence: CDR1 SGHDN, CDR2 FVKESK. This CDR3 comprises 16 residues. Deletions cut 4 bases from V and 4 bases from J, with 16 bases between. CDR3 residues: CASSPMDSHFTGELFF. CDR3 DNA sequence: TGTGCCAGCAGCCCTATGGACAGTCATTTCACCGGGGAGCTGTTTTTT.

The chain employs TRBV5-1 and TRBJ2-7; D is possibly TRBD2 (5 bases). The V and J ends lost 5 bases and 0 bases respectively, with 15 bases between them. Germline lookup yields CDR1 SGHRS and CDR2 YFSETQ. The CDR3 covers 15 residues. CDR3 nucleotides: TGCGCCAGCAGATTCGGGGTGATCGGCTCCTACGAGCAGTACTTC. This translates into CASRFGVIGSYEQYF.

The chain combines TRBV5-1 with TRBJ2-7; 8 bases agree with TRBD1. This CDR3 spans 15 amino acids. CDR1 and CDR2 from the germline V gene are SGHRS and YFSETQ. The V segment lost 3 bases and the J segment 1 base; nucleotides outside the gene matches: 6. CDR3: CASSWQGARSYEQYF. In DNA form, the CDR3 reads TGCGCCAGCAGCTGGCAGGGGGCGCGGTCCTACGAGCAGTACTTC.

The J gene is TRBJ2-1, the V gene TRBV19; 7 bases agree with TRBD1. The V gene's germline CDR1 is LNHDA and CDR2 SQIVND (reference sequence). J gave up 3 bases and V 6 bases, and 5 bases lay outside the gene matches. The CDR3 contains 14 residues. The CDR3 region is CASRNQGDYNEQFF. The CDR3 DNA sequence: TGTGCCAGTAGGAACCAGGGGGACTACAATGAGCAGTTCTTC.

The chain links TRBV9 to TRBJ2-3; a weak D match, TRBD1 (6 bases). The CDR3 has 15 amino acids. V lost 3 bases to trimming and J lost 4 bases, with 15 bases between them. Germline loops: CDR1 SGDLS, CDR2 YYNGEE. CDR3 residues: CASSDRASKADTQYF. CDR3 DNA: TGTGCCAGCAGCGACAGGGCATCCAAGGCAGATACGCAGTATTTT.